This is a list of T cell receptor beta chains from one sample in a study of cytomegalovirus exposure and HLA in healthy donors. Here immunoSEQ multiplex PCR was the method, and the copy in TCRdb shows in-frame clones only, minus some. The specimen's table records 150,000 to 200,000 clones. Sequencing was performed on PBMCs. The source of these receptors is a woman aged 18-35 years in good health and CMV-seropositive. Both conserved end residues are part of each CDR3. Each record gives: CDR3 protein, CDR3 DNA, J gene, D gene, V gene. D genes are given only for firm matches.

CDR3 protein: CASSRGLYNEQFF; CDR3 DNA: TGTGCCAGTAGTAGGGGACTCTACAATGAGCAGTTCTTC; J gene: TRBJ2-1; D gene: .; V gene: TRBV19
CDR3 protein: CASSLRQGDSPLHF; CDR3 DNA: TGTGCCAGCAGCCTTCGACAGGGGGATTCACCCCTCCACTTT; J gene: TRBJ1-6; D gene: TRBD1; V gene: TRBV7-6
CDR3 protein: CASSLQDTEAFF; CDR3 DNA: TGTGCCAGCAGCTTACAGGACACTGAAGCTTTCTTT; J gene: TRBJ1-1; D gene: .; V gene: TRBV7-9
CDR3 protein: CASSLGTGDGYTF; CDR3 DNA: TGCGCCAGCAGCCTGGGGACAGGGGATGGCTACACCTTC; J gene: TRBJ1-2; D gene: TRBD1; V gene: TRBV5-1
CDR3 protein: CATSRDRGYEQFF; CDR3 DNA: TGTGCCACCAGCAGAGATCGGGGGTATGAGCAGTTCTTC; J gene: TRBJ2-1; D gene: .; V gene: TRBV15
CDR3 protein: CASSPTLSGARSNEQFF; CDR3 DNA: TGTGCCAGCAGCCCGACTCTCAGCGGGGCCCGAAGCAATGAGCAGTTCTTC; J gene: TRBJ2-1; D gene: TRBD2; V gene: TRBV9
CDR3 protein: CASSEVGASHEQYF; CDR3 DNA: TGTGCCAGCAGTGAAGTGGGGGCCTCGCACGAGCAGTACTTC; J gene: TRBJ2-7; D gene: .; V gene: TRBV6-1
CDR3 protein: CATSRDFWGKAGDPLNTEAFF; CDR3 DNA: TGTGCCACCAGCAGAGATTTCTGGGGTAAAGCAGGGGACCCTCTGAACACTGAAGCTTTCTTT; J gene: TRBJ1-1; D gene: .; V gene: TRBV15
CDR3 protein: CASSSGDSYNEQFF; CDR3 DNA: TGTGCCAGTAGTAGCGGGGATAGTTACAATGAGCAGTTCTTC; J gene: TRBJ2-1; D gene: .; V gene: TRBV19
CDR3 protein: CASTKTGQGAYEQYF; CDR3 DNA: TGTGCCAGCACCAAAACGGGACAGGGAGCCTACGAGCAGTACTTC; J gene: TRBJ2-7; D gene: TRBD1; V gene: TRBV2